A selection of T cell receptor beta chains follows, all from one sample in a study of T cell responses to AZD1222 COVID-19 vaccine. Some clones are missing from TCRdb's copy, which holds only in-frame ones; the method was immunoSEQ multiplex PCR. The sample has 85,000 to 100,000 clones, about nine tenths seen once; the top ten hold about 9.4%. Specimen: peripheral blood, collected on day 0 of AZD1222 vaccination. These receptors came from an adult in good health. CDR3s include the opening cysteine and the closing phenylalanine or tryptophan. Fields, in order: clone size, V gene, J gene, D gene, CDR3 protein, CDR3 DNA. A D gene is named only where the DNA matches it firmly. Rows may omit the clone size; those that give it use once, few, many or a size class.

NA	TRBV7-9	TRBJ2-5	TRBD2	CASSFGGREETQYF	TGTGCCAGCAGCTTCGGCGGGAGGGAAGAGACCCAGTACTTC
NA	TRBV4-1	TRBJ1-6	NA	CASSQDLAGRWSYNSPLHF	TGCGCCAGCAGCCAAGATCTTGCAGGGAGGTGGTCCTATAATTCACCCCTCCACTTT
NA	TRBV28	TRBJ1-3	NA	CASSFVRQVRSGNTIYF	TGTGCCAGCAGTTTCGTTAGACAGGTCCGCTCTGGAAACACCATATATTTT
few	TRBV7-9	TRBJ2-5	NA	CASSLARFGVGETQYF	TGTGCCAGCAGCTTAGCGCGGTTTGGGGTCGGGGAGACCCAGTACTTC
NA	TRBV9	TRBJ2-3	NA	CASSVEEGDTQYF	TGTGCCAGCAGCGTAGAGGAGGGAGATACGCAGTATTTT
NA	TRBV3-1/TRBV3-2	TRBJ1-4	NA	CASSQGGTYNEKLFF	TGTGCCAGCAGCCAAGGAGGAACATATAATGAAAAACTGTTTTTT
NA	TRBV7-2	TRBJ2-1	TRBD2	CASSPLRGTSNEQFF	TGTGCCAGCAGTCCGCTGCGGGGGACCTCTAATGAGCAGTTCTTC
NA	TRBV9	TRBJ2-6	NA	CASSVVVAGANVLTF	TGTGCCAGCAGCGTAGTTGTGGCTGGGGCCAACGTCCTGACTTTC
NA	TRBV7-9	TRBJ2-3	TRBD2	CASSELASTDTQYF	TGTGCCAGCAGCGAACTAGCGAGCACAGATACGCAGTATTTT
NA	TRBV5-1	TRBJ2-3	NA	CASSLDPQGADTQYF	TGCGCCAGCAGCTTGGATCCGCAGGGTGCAGATACGCAGTATTTT
NA	TRBV21-1	TRBJ2-5	NA	CASSQETQYF	TGTGCCAGCAGCCAAGAGACCCAGTACTTC
NA	TRBV30	TRBJ2-1	TRBD2	CAWSEGLAFHNEQFF	TGTGCCTGGAGTGAGGGACTAGCGTTCCACAATGAGCAGTTCTTC
NA	TRBV28	TRBJ1-5	NA	CASSFHQGKNQPQHF	TGTGCCAGCAGTTTCCACCAGGGGAAAAATCAGCCCCAGCATTTT
NA	TRBV30	TRBJ2-3	NA	CAWSVGADTQYF	TGTGCCTGGAGTGTTGGGGCAGATACGCAGTATTTT
NA	TRBV12-3/TRBV12-4	TRBJ1-5	NA	CASSLDPRQPQHF	TGTGCCAGCAGTTTAGACCCTCGACAGCCCCAGCATTTT
NA	TRBV7-2	TRBJ2-3	NA	CASSGPTDTQYF	TGTGCCAGCAGTGGCCCCACAGATACGCAGTATTTT
NA	TRBV3-1/TRBV3-2	TRBJ1-1	NA	CASSQGGGTEAFF	TGTGCCAGCAGCCAAGGGGGGGGTACTGAAGCTTTCTTT
NA	TRBV6-5	TRBJ1-1	NA	CASTGIGVDTEAFF	TGTGCCAGCACAGGGATTGGGGTAGACACTGAAGCTTTCTTT
NA	TRBV5-6	TRBJ2-5	TRBD1	CASSLEQGAVIETQYF	TGTGCCAGCAGCTTGGAACAGGGGGCTGTTATAGAGACCCAGTACTTC
NA	TRBV2	TRBJ1-5	NA	CASSEGRGRLNQPQHF	TGTGCCAGCAGTGAAGGGAGGGGTAGACTCAATCAGCCCCAGCATTTT
NA	TRBV7-2	TRBJ2-7	NA	CASSLDGYWSSYEQYF	TGTGCCAGCAGCTTAGACGGGTATTGGTCTTCCTACGAGCAGTACTTC
NA	TRBV5-1	TRBJ1-2	TRBD1	CASSSLDRGGGYTF	TGCGCCAGCAGCTCCCTGGACAGGGGAGGCGGCTACACCTTC
NA	TRBV6-5	TRBJ1-3	NA	CASSYSGSSSGNTIYF	TGTGCCAGCAGTTACTCTGGTAGTAGCTCTGGAAACACCATATATTTT
NA	TRBV7-2	TRBJ1-3	NA	CASSLEGNTIYF	TGTGCCAGCAGCTTAGAGGGAAACACCATATATTTT
NA	TRBV29-1	TRBJ1-2	NA	CSVDTGILYHGYTF	TGCAGCGTCGACACAGGGATATTGTATCATGGCTACACCTTC
NA	TRBV10-3	TRBJ2-7	TRBD2	CAISDWTSGRTSSYEQYF	TGTGCCATCAGTGACTGGACTAGCGGGAGGACAAGCTCCTACGAGCAGTACTTC
NA	TRBV18	TRBJ1-6	NA	CASSFTTESRNSPLHF	TGTGCCAGCTCCTTTACGACAGAATCCCGTAATTCACCCCTCCACTTT
once	TRBV6-5	TRBJ2-7	TRBD1	CASTRDRVSYEQYF	TGTGCCAGCACCCGGGACAGGGTTTCCTACGAGCAGTACTTC
NA	TRBV6-5	TRBJ2-5	NA	CASRGTVGWAQYF	TGTGCCAGCAGGGGGACTGTAGGGTGGGCCCAGTACTTC